Sequencing of this T cell receptor (beta chain) was carried out in a study of identical twins. Details on this clonotype: One end of the junction fails to match germline, which may point to a read error.

TCRdb independently ran MiXCR on the 5' RACE reads; one entry per CDR3 protein. The repertoire holds 1.5 million to 2 million distinct CDR3 sequences, less than 40% seen once, with more than 0.25% in the top ten. Germline V gives CDR1 SGHRS, CDR2 YFSETQ. This CDR3 has 14 residues. The chain uses TRBV5-1 and TRBJ1-2; possible D gene TRBD1, 5 bases. The TCR comes from a newborn girl in good health. Sequencing was carried out using cord blood. CDR3 sequence (DNA): TGCGTCAGCAGCTTCGGGACTGACTCTTATGGCTACACCTTC. This translates into CVSSFGTDSYGYTF.